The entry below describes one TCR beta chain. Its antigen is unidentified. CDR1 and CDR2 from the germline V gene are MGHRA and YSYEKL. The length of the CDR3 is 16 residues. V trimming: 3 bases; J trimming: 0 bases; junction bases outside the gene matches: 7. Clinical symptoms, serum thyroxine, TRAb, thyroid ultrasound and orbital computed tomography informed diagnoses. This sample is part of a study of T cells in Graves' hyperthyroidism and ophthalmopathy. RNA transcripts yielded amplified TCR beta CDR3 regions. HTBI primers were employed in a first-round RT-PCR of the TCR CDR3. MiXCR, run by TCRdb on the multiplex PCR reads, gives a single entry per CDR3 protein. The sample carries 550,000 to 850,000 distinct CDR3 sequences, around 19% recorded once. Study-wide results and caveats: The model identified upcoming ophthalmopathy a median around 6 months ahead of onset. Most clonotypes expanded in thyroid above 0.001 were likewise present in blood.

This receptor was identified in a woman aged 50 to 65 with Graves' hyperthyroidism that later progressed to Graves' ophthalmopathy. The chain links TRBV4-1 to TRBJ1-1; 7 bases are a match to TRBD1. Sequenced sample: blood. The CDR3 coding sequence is TGCGCCAGCAGCCATCCGGACAGGTACATGAACACTGAAGCTTTCTTT. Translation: CASSHPDRYMNTEAFF.